These T cell receptor beta chains were read from a single sample in a study of PD-L1 blockade in urothelial cancer. Only in-frame clones appear in the TCRdb table, and some are missing; sequencing was by immunoSEQ multiplex PCR. The table has about 71,000 clones, 85% to 90% seen once. The material sequenced was PBMCs, taken around atezolizumab (anti-PD-L1) treatment. The receptors stem from a man aged 55 to 69 with urothelial cancer. Each CDR3 is given with its conserved first and last residue. A D gene is named only where the DNA matches it firmly. Not all rows give a size; the values are once, few, many and, for expanded clones, a class.

V gene: TRBV5-4
J gene: TRBJ2-5
clone size: .
D gene: TRBD2
CDR3 length: 15
CDR3 protein: CASSSGLAKQETQYF
CDR3 DNA: TGTGCCAGCAGCTCGGGACTAGCGAAACAAGAGACCCAGTACTTC

V gene: TRBV6-5
J gene: TRBJ2-7
clone size: .
D gene: .
CDR3 length: 15
CDR3 protein: CASSYSSGGPYEQYF
CDR3 DNA: TGTGCCAGCAGTTACTCGTCAGGGGGGCCCTACGAGCAGTACTTC

V gene: TRBV5-6
J gene: TRBJ2-2
clone size: .
D gene: TRBD1
CDR3 length: 14
CDR3 protein: CASSLAGGTGELFF
CDR3 DNA: TGTGCCAGCAGCTTGGCAGGGGGCACCGGGGAGCTGTTTTTT

V gene: TRBV7-2
J gene: TRBJ1-5
clone size: .
D gene: .
CDR3 length: 14
CDR3 protein: CASSLGQPEQPQHF
CDR3 DNA: TGTGCCAGCAGCTTAGGACAGCCCGAACAGCCCCAGCATTTT

V gene: TRBV7-9
J gene: TRBJ1-2
clone size: once
D gene: .
CDR3 length: 17
CDR3 protein: CASSLGQGRETNYGYTF
CDR3 DNA: TGTGCCAGCAGCTTAGGCCAGGGAAGGGAAACGAACTATGGCTACACCTTC

V gene: TRBV7-2
J gene: TRBJ1-1
clone size: .
D gene: .
CDR3 length: 17
CDR3 protein: CASSRYQPTQGNTEAFF
CDR3 DNA: TGTGCCAGCAGCAGGTATCAACCAACACAGGGGAACACTGAAGCTTTCTTT

V gene: TRBV19
J gene: TRBJ1-6
clone size: .
D gene: .
CDR3 length: 14
CDR3 protein: CASSPGVRGSPLHF
CDR3 DNA: TGTGCCAGTAGTCCGGGAGTGAGAGGTTCACCCCTCCACTTT

V gene: TRBV9
J gene: TRBJ2-1
clone size: .
D gene: .
CDR3 length: 15
CDR3 protein: CASSVLASSYNEQFF
CDR3 DNA: TGTGCCAGCAGCGTACTAGCGAGCTCCTACAATGAGCAGTTCTTC

V gene: TRBV5-1
J gene: TRBJ1-4
clone size: .
D gene: TRBD1
CDR3 length: 15
CDR3 protein: CASSTLAGGLQKLFF
CDR3 DNA: TGCGCCAGCAGCACCCTGGCAGGGGGCTTGCAAAAACTGTTTTTT

V gene: TRBV7-2
J gene: TRBJ2-2
clone size: .
D gene: TRBD2
CDR3 length: 17
CDR3 protein: CASSLLAGGPFTGELFF
CDR3 DNA: TGTGCCAGCAGCTTATTAGCGGGAGGGCCTTTCACCGGGGAGCTGTTTTTT

V gene: TRBV5-1
J gene: TRBJ2-3
clone size: .
D gene: TRBD2
CDR3 length: 16
CDR3 protein: CASRTLLAGGTDTQYF
CDR3 DNA: TGCGCCAGCAGAACCCTACTAGCGGGCGGCACAGATACGCAGTATTTT

V gene: TRBV18
J gene: TRBJ2-1
clone size: .
D gene: TRBD2
CDR3 length: 15
CDR3 protein: CASSPGTRQVYEQFF
CDR3 DNA: TGTGCCAGCTCACCAGGGACTAGGCAGGTCTATGAGCAGTTCTTC

V gene: TRBV6-5
J gene: TRBJ1-2
clone size: .
D gene: .
CDR3 length: 13
CDR3 protein: CASSLGQSYGYTF
CDR3 DNA: TGTGCCAGCAGTCTTGGACAGTCCTATGGCTACACCTTC

V gene: TRBV19
J gene: TRBJ1-1
clone size: .
D gene: .
CDR3 length: 14
CDR3 protein: CATTSWAGRTEAFF
CDR3 DNA: TGTGCCACTACCTCCTGGGCGGGGCGGACTGAAGCTTTCTTT

V gene: TRBV29-1
J gene: TRBJ2-7
clone size: .
D gene: TRBD1
CDR3 length: 14
CDR3 protein: CSGGPGTGGYEQYF
CDR3 DNA: TGCAGCGGTGGCCCGGGGACAGGGGGGTACGAGCAGTACTTC

V gene: TRBV7-9
J gene: TRBJ2-1
clone size: once
D gene: TRBD2
CDR3 length: 19
CDR3 protein: CASSLSVRIRTSGFNEQFF
CDR3 DNA: TGTGCCAGCAGCTTATCCGTTCGTATTCGGACTAGCGGTTTTAATGAGCAGTTCTTC

V gene: TRBV12-2
J gene: TRBJ2-3
clone size: .
D gene: .
CDR3 length: 15
CDR3 protein: CASRPGLAGVYTQYF
CDR3 DNA: TGTGCAAGTCGCCCTGGACTAGCGGGGGTGTATACGCAGTATTTT

V gene: TRBV28
J gene: TRBJ1-4
clone size: .
D gene: TRBD1
CDR3 length: 13
CDR3 protein: CASSLQGAEKLFF
CDR3 DNA: TGTGCCAGCAGTTTACAGGGGGCTGAAAAACTGTTTTTT

V gene: TRBV5-1
J gene: TRBJ2-5
clone size: .
D gene: .
CDR3 length: 14
CDR3 protein: CASSFHNRQETQYF
CDR3 DNA: TGCGCCAGCAGCTTTCATAACAGGCAAGAGACCCAGTACTTC

V gene: TRBV5-1
J gene: TRBJ1-3
clone size: .
D gene: .
CDR3 length: 15
CDR3 protein: CASSLSWSSGNTIYF
CDR3 DNA: TGCGCCAGCAGCTTGTCTTGGAGCTCTGGAAACACCATATATTTT

V gene: TRBV28
J gene: TRBJ2-7
clone size: .
D gene: TRBD2
CDR3 length: 15
CDR3 protein: CASSSLAGDSYEQYF
CDR3 DNA: TGTGCCAGCAGTTCACTAGCGGGGGACTCCTACGAGCAGTACTTC

V gene: TRBV7-9
J gene: TRBJ1-4
clone size: .
D gene: TRBD1
CDR3 length: 14
CDR3 protein: CASSLEGQNEKLFF
CDR3 DNA: TGTGCCAGCAGCTTAGAGGGACAGAATGAAAAACTGTTTTTT

V gene: TRBV4-3
J gene: TRBJ1-1
clone size: .
D gene: .
CDR3 length: 14
CDR3 protein: CASSQEFGNTEAFF
CDR3 DNA: TGCGCCAGCAGCCAAGAGTTCGGGAACACTGAAGCTTTCTTT

V gene: TRBV25-1
J gene: TRBJ1-2
clone size: .
D gene: TRBD1
CDR3 length: 14
CDR3 protein: CASSETGGGYGYTF
CDR3 DNA: TGTGCCAGCAGCGAGACAGGGGGCGGCTATGGCTACACCTTC

V gene: TRBV5-6
J gene: TRBJ1-2
clone size: .
D gene: .
CDR3 length: 12
CDR3 protein: CASSFWEEGYTF
CDR3 DNA: TGTGCCAGCAGCTTTTGGGAGGAGGGCTACACCTTC

V gene: TRBV19
J gene: TRBJ2-7
clone size: .
D gene: .
CDR3 length: 14
CDR3 protein: CASSIVGGSYEQYF
CDR3 DNA: TGTGCCAGTAGTATAGTGGGGGGCTCCTACGAGCAGTACTTC

V gene: TRBV6-6
J gene: TRBJ1-1
clone size: .
D gene: .
CDR3 length: 14
CDR3 protein: CASSSRQGNTEAFF
CDR3 DNA: TGTGCCAGCAGTTCCCGCCAGGGGAACACTGAAGCTTTCTTT

V gene: TRBV28
J gene: TRBJ2-1
clone size: .
D gene: TRBD2
CDR3 length: 21
CDR3 protein: CASSFPPLGTSGYGSYNEQFF
CDR3 DNA: TGTGCCAGCAGTTTCCCCCCGTTGGGGACTAGCGGCTATGGCTCCTACAATGAGCAGTTCTTC

V gene: TRBV30
J gene: TRBJ2-5
clone size: .
D gene: .
CDR3 length: 13
CDR3 protein: CAWNPHNQETQYF
CDR3 DNA: TGTGCCTGGAACCCACACAACCAAGAGACCCAGTACTTC

V gene: TRBV10-3
J gene: TRBJ2-1
clone size: .
D gene: TRBD2
CDR3 length: 14
CDR3 protein: CAISRTSGANEQFF
CDR3 DNA: TGTGCCATCAGTAGGACTAGCGGGGCCAATGAGCAGTTCTTC

V gene: TRBV7-9
J gene: TRBJ2-7
clone size: .
D gene: .
CDR3 length: 14
CDR3 protein: CASSLNPGIYEQYF
CDR3 DNA: TGTGCCAGCAGCTTAAATCCGGGGATCTACGAGCAGTACTTC

V gene: TRBV1
J gene: TRBJ2-1
clone size: .
D gene: .
CDR3 length: 14
CDR3 protein: CTSSHGSGRNEQFF
CDR3 DNA: TGCACCAGCAGCCACGGTAGCGGGAGGAATGAGCAGTTCTTC

V gene: TRBV4-3
J gene: TRBJ2-7
clone size: .
D gene: .
CDR3 length: 16
CDR3 protein: CASSQEARADRYEQYF
CDR3 DNA: TGCGCCAGCAGCCAAGAAGCTCGCGCGGATCGCTACGAGCAGTACTTC